This T cell receptor beta chain derives from a study of blood T cell repertoires in COVID-19. Clones were sequenced by immunoSEQ multiplex PCR, and TCRdb holds only the in-frame ones, with some missing. The repertoire holds about 73,000 clones, with about 79% as singletons. This CDR3 is 16 amino acids long. The junction had 11 bases not matched to a gene; V was cut back by 5 bases and J by 2 bases. Looked up from germline, CDR1 is LNHNV and CDR2 is YYDKDF (reference sequence). This rearrangement joins TRBV15 to TRBJ2-5; TRBD2 matches at 7 bases. This receptor was taken from a woman between 55 and 75 years old with acute or convalescent COVID-19. The source material was peripheral blood. The CDR3, as DNA: TGTGCCACCAGCGTCCCCGGGGCGGGGGTACAAGAGACCCAGTACTTC. This codes for CATSVPGAGVQETQYF.